These 8 T cell receptor beta chains came from one sample sequenced in a study of graft-versus-host responses after intestinal transplantation. Using immunoSEQ multiplex PCR, the repertoire was profiled, and TCRdb retains in-frame clones only, with some absent. The sample contains some 70,000 clones, 92% of which appear only once. The sequencing here drew on bone marrow, taken 734 days after intestinal transplantation. The receptors here all came from a human patient who received an intestinal transplant, so some T cells may come from the graft donor.

The chain links TRBV6-6 to TRBJ2-2, with D perhaps assigned TRBD1 or TRBD2 (5 bases each). The CDR3 has 14 residues. Trimming shortened V by 1 base and J by 6 bases, and 9 bases separated the two germline ends. Germline V CDR1 and CDR2: MNHNY, SVGAGI (reference sequence). The CDR3 DNA sequence: TGTGCCAGCAGTTACTTCGTGGGGGCCGGGGAGCTGTTTTTT. Protein sequence: CASSYFVGAGELFF.

There are a few counts of this clone. This chain links TRBV6-1 with TRBJ2-3; TRBD2 aligns across 9 bases. The germline V gene has CDR1 MNHNS and CDR2 SASEGT. The CDR3 runs to 18 residues. Unmatched junction bases numbered 9, after V lost 2 bases and J lost 0 bases. CDR3 sequence: CASSEWGLAGLSTDTQYF. In nucleotides, the CDR3 is TGTGCCAGCAGTGAATGGGGGCTAGCGGGGCTTAGCACAGATACGCAGTATTTT.

The rearrangement uses TRBV6-5 and TRBJ1-4; the D is unclear. Germline CDR1 MNHEY, CDR2 SVGAGI. Trimming took 0 bases from V and 6 from J, leaving 11 bases between them. The CDR3 is made up of 15 amino acids. The CDR3 DNA sequence: TGTGCCAGCAGTTACTCGCTGGTGGAGGATGAAAAACTGTTTTTT. Encoded protein: CASSYSLVEDEKLFF.

Note on this clone: The same CDR3 also results from other DNA sequences found in this sample. This rearrangement joins TRBV28 to TRBJ1-2; D uncertain. V was shortened by 3 bases and J by 2 bases, with 7 bases between the two germline ends. CDR3 size: 13 residues. Per germline, CDR1 MDHEN and CDR2 SYDVKM. The DNA for the CDR3 is TGTGCCAGCAGTTTCGGGCAGAACTATGGCTACACCTTC. Translation gives CASSFGQNYGYTF.

This clone was recorded once. The J gene is TRBJ1-5, the V gene TRBV19; D is unresolved. Trimming removed 11 bases from V and 0 bases from J, with 23 bases in between. Germline V gives CDR1 LNHDA, CDR2 SQIVND (reference sequence). The CDR3 length is 17 residues. In DNA form, the CDR3 reads TGTGCCTCTCCGACCTTTTTCTTATCCTTTAGCAATCAGCCCCAGCATTTT. Residues: CASPTFFLSFSNQPQHF.

The chain is built from TRBV2 and TRBJ2-3; 8 bases align to TRBD2. The CDR3 runs to 17 residues. Germline CDR1 is SNHLY and CDR2 is FYNNEI. V trimming: 7 bases; J trimming: 2 bases; junction bases outside the gene matches: 14. CDR3: CASTPPAGASITDTQYF. CDR3 bases: TGTGCCAGCACCCCGCCAGCGGGAGCATCGATCACAGATACGCAGTATTTT.

The rearrangement links TRBV27 to TRBJ1-3, with 7 bases matching TRBD1. The ends lost 7 bases at V and 7 bases at J; junction bases unmatched: 7. Germline CDR1 is MNHEY and CDR2 is SMNVEV (reference sequence). This CDR3 is built from 13 residues. DNA of the CDR3: TGTGCCAGCACAAGGACAGGAACGAACACCATATATTTT. Its protein product is CASTRTGTNTIYF.

This clone has a single count. The gene calls are TRBV5-4 and TRBJ1-5; weak D call: TRBD1 (5 bases). The V gene lost 0 bases and the J gene lost 1 base, with 8 bases spanning the gap. Per the germline V gene, CDR1 is SGHNT and CDR2 is YYREEE (reference sequence). The CDR3 spans 15 residues. The DNA of the CDR3 is TGTGCCAGCAGCTTGGGGGGCCCCAGCAATCAGCCCCAGCATTTT. Amino acid sequence: CASSLGGPSNQPQHF.